One and the same sample provided the 15 T cell receptor beta chains below, sequenced in a study of blood T cell repertoires in COVID-19. Generated by immunoSEQ multiplex PCR, the TCRdb table keeps only in-frame clones and is missing some. This table holds roughly 180,000 clones, around 86% found once. Sequences were obtained from peripheral blood. These receptor sequences come from a woman aged 25-40 years with active or convalescent COVID-19.

This clone was seen once. This rearrangement joins TRBV6-5 to TRBJ2-3, with TRBD2 identical over 7 bases. This CDR3 is built from 13 residues. CDR1 is MNHEY, CDR2 SVGAGI, per germline. Trimming cost V 8 bases and J 2 bases; bases outside gene matches: 4. The DNA of the CDR3 is TGTGCCAGCCAAGCGGGGCCCACAGATACGCAGTATTTT. Its protein is CASQAGPTDTQYF.

The chain recombines TRBV19 with TRBJ1-2; perhaps TRBD1 as D (6 bases). V lost 7 bases to trimming and J lost 2 bases, with 20 bases between them. CDR3 length equals 16 residues. Germline V gene data show CDR1 as LNHDA and CDR2 as SQIVND (reference sequence). The CDR3 nucleotides are TGTGCCAGTACCTACCTCGGCAGGGGAACCAACTATGGCTACACCTTC. Translation: CASTYLGRGTNYGYTF.

This chain uses TRBV11-2 with TRBJ2-1; possibly TRBD2 for D (6 bases). The CDR3 is 15 residues long. The germline V gene encodes CDR1 SGHAT and CDR2 FQNNGV. Trimming stripped 7 bases from V and 5 bases from J, with 18 bases between. The CDR3 loop reads CASTPSGTFHNEQFF. CDR3 in DNA: TGTGCCAGCACCCCATCCGGGACTTTCCACAATGAGCAGTTCTTC.

This rearrangement joins TRBV6-6 to TRBJ1-1; D call uncertain. V was clipped by 7 bases and J by 5 bases, with 11 bases between them. The germline V gene has CDR1 MNHNY and CDR2 SVGAGI (reference sequence). The CDR3 contains 12 residues. The chain's CDR3 is CASTEDRTEAFF. The CDR3 DNA sequence: TGTGCCAGCACCGAGGATCGGACTGAAGCTTTCTTT.

The chain recombines TRBV9 with TRBJ2-1, with D maybe TRBD2 (6 bases). Per the germline V gene, CDR1 is SGDLS and CDR2 is YYNGEE. The CDR3 runs 16 residues. V lost 4 bases to trimming and J lost 0 bases, with 14 bases between them. CDR3 coding DNA: TGTGCCAGCAGCCCACTAGCCCCCAGCTCCTACAATGAGCAGTTCTTC. It yields the protein CASSPLAPSSYNEQFF. Based on the CDR3 plus reference TRBV9 and TRBJ2-1, the full variable domain is DSGVTQTPKHLITATGQRVTLRCSPRSGDLSVYWYQQSLDQGLQFLIQYYNGEERAKGNILERFSAQQFPDLHSELNLSSLELGDSALYFCASSPLAPSSYNEQFFGPGTRLTVL.

The table lists this clone with a count of one. The chain carries TRBV5-4 and TRBJ2-5, with TRBD1 identical over 8 bases. Trimming at V came to 5 bases and at J to 1 base, leaving 7 bases not matched to a gene. CDR3 length: 15 residues. Looked up from germline, CDR1 is SGHNT and CDR2 is YYREEE (reference sequence). CDR3 sequence (DNA): TGTGCCAGCAGACAGGACAGGGACCTCCAAGAGACCCAGTACTTC. Translation: CASRQDRDLQETQYF.

This sequence joins TRBV7-2 and TRBJ2-1; 8 positions match TRBD1. The CDR3 has 15 residues. From germline, CDR1 is SGHTA and CDR2 FQGNSA. V lost 4 bases, J lost 7 bases, and 9 bases stayed unmatched. CDR3 sequence reads: CASSSDRGFRNEQFF. DNA for the CDR3: TGTGCCAGCAGCTCAGACAGGGGTTTCAGAAATGAGCAGTTCTTC.

The chain uses TRBV29-1 and TRBJ2-3; 8 positions match TRBD1. J was trimmed by 3 bases and V by 7 bases; bases with no gene match: 12. From germline, CDR1 is SQVTM and CDR2 ANQGSEA. The CDR3 is made up of 15 amino acids. The CDR3 sequence is CSGAPDRGRTDTQYF. Written as DNA, the CDR3 is TGCAGCGGTGCCCCAGACAGGGGCAGAACAGATACGCAGTATTTT.

This rearrangement joins TRBV5-4 to TRBJ2-1, with 10 bases identical to TRBD2. V lost 4 bases and J lost 12; bases outside the gene matches: 7. In germline, CDR1 is SGHNT, CDR2 YYREEE (reference sequence). The CDR3 loop spans 13 amino acids. The CDR3: CASSDNLAGVQFF. The CDR3 DNA reads TGTGCCAGCAGCGATAACCTAGCGGGAGTGCAGTTCTTC.

V and J are TRBV6-1 and TRBJ2-7; D perhaps matches TRBD2 (5 bases). The CDR3 length is 16 residues. Germline V gene sequence: CDR1 MNHNS, CDR2 SASEGT. Trimming took off 1 base at V and 0 bases at J, with 13 bases between the two ends. Here the CDR3 DNA reads TGTGCCAGCAGTGAAGTGTTGAGGACTCGCTCCTACGAGCAGTACTTC. Amino acid sequence: CASSEVLRTRSYEQYF.

This chain uses TRBV5-3 with TRBJ1-2; tentative D call: TRBD1 (6 bases). TRBV5-3 is designated an ORF whose function remains uncertain. V lost 5 bases, J lost 0 bases, and 11 bases lay in between. The CDR3 is 14 residues long. CDR3 DNA sequence: TGTGCCAGAAGTGGGGGCAGGGCTAACTATGGCTACACCTTC. This gives the protein CARSGGRANYGYTF.

The chain couples TRBV7-6 to TRBJ1-5; D is unclear. V lost 2 bases, J lost 3 bases, and 11 bases lay in between. The CDR3 consists of 15 residues. Germline lookup yields CDR1 SGHVS and CDR2 FNYEAQ. The CDR3 protein is CASSLLGELNQPQHF. The CDR3 DNA reads TGTGCCAGCAGCTTACTCGGGGAGCTCAATCAGCCCCAGCATTTT.

The J gene is TRBJ2-1, the V gene TRBV29-1; 8 positions agree with TRBD2. The V segment lost 2 bases and the J segment 8 bases; nucleotides outside the gene matches: 5. This CDR3 has 13 amino acids. Germline V gene sequence: CDR1 SQVTM, CDR2 ANQGSEA. This CDR3 reads CSVERTSSYEQFF. The CDR3 region has the DNA TGCAGCGTTGAAAGGACTAGCTCCTATGAGCAGTTCTTC.

Note on this clone: At one of its ends the junction is not consistent with the germline gene, which may arise from a read error. This chain joins TRBV7-7 and TRBJ2-1; 8 bases fit TRBD2. The CDR3 is 14 amino acids. CDR1 SSHAT and CDR2 FNYEAQ come from the germline V gene (reference sequence). The CDR3 here is CASSLGGSGSEQFF. CDR3 in DNA: TGTGCTAGCAGCTTAGGAGGGAGCGGGAGTGAGCAGTTCTTC.

This clone was picked up a small number of times. This chain connects TRBV3-1 (or the pseudogene TRBV3-2) to TRBJ1-5; TRBD1 might be the D (5 bases). This CDR3 comprises 16 residues. V was trimmed by 2 bases and J by 6 bases, leaving 17 bases between them. Germline assignment: CDR1 LGHDT and CDR2 YNNKEL (reference sequence). The CDR3 loop is CASSQFPAQGGQPQHF. In DNA form, the CDR3 reads TGTGCCAGCAGCCAATTTCCCGCGCAGGGAGGTCAGCCCCAGCATTTT.